The rows below give T cell receptor beta chains drawn from one sample of a study of T cell repertoires in cytomegalovirus infection. TCRdb redid the calling of the reads with MiXCR, one entry per CDR3 protein. Among 900,000 to 950,000 distinct CDR3 sequences listed, 31% were seen once. No antigen has been assigned to these receptors. Specimen: cultured CD8+ T cells from PBMCs, collected from culture after CMV antigen stimulation. The receptors were sampled from a human donor in good health (CMV status not recorded). Some clones in this sample may be carry-over from other donors' samples. The CDR3 runs from the conserved cysteine through the conserved F or W. A D gene is named only where the DNA matches it firmly. Clone sizes are given selectively: once, few, many, or a class where the clone is expanded.

-	TRBV19	-	TRBJ2-3	TGTGCCAGTAGTAGAACAGGAGAGTTTATAAATACGCAGTATTTT	CASSRTGEFINTQYF
-	TRBV7-2	TRBD1	TRBJ1-2	TGTGCCAGCAGCGAAAGGGGAGGGGGCGCTCACGGCCACACCTTC	CASSERGGGAHGHTF
many	TRBV7-9	-	TRBJ2-1	TGTGCCAGCAGCTTAGCATCAGGGATTATGAACAATGAGCAGTTCTTC	CASSLASGIMNNEQFF
-	TRBV6-2/TRBV6-3	TRBD2	TRBJ2-1	TGTGCCAGCAGTTACGTCCGGGACTACGCCTACAATGAGCAGTTCTTC	CASSYVRDYAYNEQFF
many	TRBV7-9	TRBD1	TRBJ2-5	TGTGCCAGCAGCAAACAGGGGGCGTTCGAGACCCAGTACTTC	CASSKQGAFETQYF
-	TRBV10-3	TRBD1	TRBJ1-6	TGTGCCATCACCCCAGGGGGAAATTCACCCCTCCACTTT	CAITPGGNSPLHF
-	TRBV15	-	TRBJ2-7	TGTGCCACCGGGGAGAGGGGGGGCTTAGAAGACGAGCAGTACTTC	CATGERGGLEDEQYF
-	TRBV5-4	TRBD2	TRBJ2-1	TGTGCCAGCAGAGAACCGGGACTAGCGGATTTCAATGAGCAGTTCTTC	CASREPGLADFNEQFF
few	TRBV12-5	TRBD1	TRBJ2-1	TGTGCTAGTGGTTTGGGGGACAGGGGAGCCAATGAGCAGTTCTTC	CASGLGDRGANEQFF
-	TRBV7-4	-	TRBJ2-5	TGTGCCAGCAGCTTAGTCCGAGAGAACCAAGAGACCCAGTACTTC	CASSLVRENQETQYF
-	TRBV6-5	-	TRBJ2-3	TGTGCCAGCAGTTACTCGGGGGGGACAAGCGGACCCACAGATACGCAGTATTTT	CASSYSGGTSGPTDTQYF
few	TRBV2	-	TRBJ2-7	TGTGCCAGCAGTCGGGGGTCAGGGACTCGCTACGAGCAGTACTTC	CASSRGSGTRYEQYF
-	TRBV28	TRBD1	TRBJ1-2	TGTGCCAGCAGTTCGGACAGGGAAAAAATCTATGGCTACACCTTC	CASSSDREKIYGYTF
-	TRBV3-1	-	TRBJ1-1	TGTGCCAGCAGCCAAGAGGCAGGGCGGTTCACTGAAGCTTTCTTT	CASSQEAGRFTEAFF
-	TRBV5-1	TRBD2	TRBJ2-1	TGCGCCAGCAGCATGTTAGCGGGGGGGCCCTACAATGAGCAGTTCTTC	CASSMLAGGPYNEQFF
many	TRBV12-3/TRBV12-4	-	TRBJ1-2	TGTGCCAGCAGTTTATATCGGGGCGCGGACTATGGCTACACCTTC	CASSLYRGADYGYTF
-	TRBV20-1	TRBD2	TRBJ2-1	TGCAGTGCTAACAGCGGGGGGGCCTCCTACAATGAGCAGTTCTTC	CSANSGGASYNEQFF
-	TRBV19	TRBD1	TRBJ1-1	TGTGCCAGTAGAGACAGGGAAGGAGCTTTCTTT	CASRDREGAFF
many	TRBV7-2	-	TRBJ2-1	TGTGCCAGCAGCATCCAGGGTTACGCAACCTACAATGAGCAGTTCTTC	CASSIQGYATYNEQFF
few	TRBV7-6	-	TRBJ2-2	TGTGCCAGCAGCTTAATCCCCCCCAGGGTTACGAACACCGGGGAGCTGTTTTTT	CASSLIPPRVTNTGELFF
-	TRBV7-9	TRBD1	TRBJ1-1	TGTGCCAGCAGCTCGATTGGCCGGGGACAGGATCAAGAAGCTTTCTTT	CASSSIGRGQDQEAFF
many	TRBV7-9	-	TRBJ1-5	TGTGCCAGCAGCCCCGGAACCAATCAGCCCCAGCATTTT	CASSPGTNQPQHF
-	TRBV9	-	TRBJ1-2	TGTGCCAGCAGCGTATCGGGAGGAAGTAACTATGGCTACACCTTC	CASSVSGGSNYGYTF
few	TRBV13	TRBD2	TRBJ2-3	TGTGCCAGCAGCTTATTCGCGGGGGGGCCTGATGGCACAGATACGCAGTATTTT	CASSLFAGGPDGTDTQYF
-	TRBV19	-	TRBJ1-2	TGTGCCAGTAGAAATGGTGGTGGCTACACCTTC	CASRNGGGYTF
-	TRBV27	-	TRBJ1-6	TGTGCCAGCAGCCGGGAGGCAGGCTTTTCACCCCTCCACTTT	CASSREAGFSPLHF
-	TRBV29-1	-	TRBJ2-7	TGCAGCGTGACAGGTAACGAGCAGTACTTC	CSVTGNEQYF
-	TRBV4-2	-	TRBJ2-1	TGTGCCAGCAGCCAAGATCTTGGCGGGGAGATCGATGAGCAGTTCTTC	CASSQDLGGEIDEQFF
-	TRBV5-1	-	TRBJ2-4	TGCGCCAGCAGGGACCGGGATCAGGGGCAGCAGGCTCAGTACTTC	CASRDRDQGQQAQYF